This TCR beta chain was sequenced during a study of cytomegalovirus exposure and HLA in healthy donors. Overall study findings and caveats: An analysis was carried out later, and it reportedly showed fewer N-insertions in an Asian-associated ancestry cluster than the 666-donor mean. Analysis performed later showed TCR beta chains linked to HLA being more clonally expanded than equally common others. It was assumed in the presence/absence analyses that sequencing depth was roughly uniform across donors. For cytomegalovirus status, the classifier reportedly gave diagnoses with high specificity and sensitivity.

This clone has a single count. Its antigen is currently unknown. This CDR3 contains 18 residues. The germline V gene encodes CDR1 MNHEY and CDR2 SMNVEV (reference sequence). V lost 6 bases and J lost 2, with 23 bases in between. A multiplex PCR was run with 60 Vbeta primers and 13 Jbeta primers. Method: immunoSEQ multiplex PCR; TCRdb's copy keeps in-frame clones and lacks some. In the table there are 110,000 to 150,000 clones, about three quarters of which are singletons. The sequenced sample consisted of PBMCs. The rearrangement joins TRBV27 to TRBJ1-5; D not resolved. The receptor was derived from a male donor in good health and CMV-seronegative. The CDR3 sequence: CASRSNTRTLLGNQPQHF. The CDR3 DNA sequence: TGTGCCAGCAGATCTAATACTAGGACCCTCTTAGGCAATCAGCCCCAGCATTTT.